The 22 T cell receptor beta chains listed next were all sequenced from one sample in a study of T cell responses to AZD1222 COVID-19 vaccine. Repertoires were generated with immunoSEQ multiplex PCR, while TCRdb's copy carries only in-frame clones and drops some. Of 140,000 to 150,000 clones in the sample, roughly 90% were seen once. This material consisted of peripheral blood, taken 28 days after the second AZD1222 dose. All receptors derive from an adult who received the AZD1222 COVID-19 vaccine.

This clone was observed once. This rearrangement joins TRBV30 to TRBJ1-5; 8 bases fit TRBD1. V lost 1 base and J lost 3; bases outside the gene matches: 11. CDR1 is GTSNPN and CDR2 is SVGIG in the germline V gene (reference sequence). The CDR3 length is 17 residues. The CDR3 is CAWSAAGGGLINQPQHF. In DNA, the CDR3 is TGTGCCTGGAGTGCCGCAGGGGGCGGGCTCATCAATCAGCCCCAGCATTTT.

This chain's CDR3 is CASSLLGGTSYNSPLHF. The CDR3 DNA reads as TGTGCCAGCAGCTTGTTAGGAGGGACCTCCTATAATTCACCCCTCCACTTT. The genes are TRBV5-6 and TRBJ1-6, with D perhaps TRBD1 (5 bases). CDR3 length: 17 amino acids. The germline V gene encodes CDR1 SGHDT and CDR2 YYEEEE. Trimming removed 1 base from V and 0 bases from J, with 11 bases in between.

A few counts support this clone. The CDR3: CASSRDRDREQYF. In DNA, the CDR3 is TGTGCCAGCAGTCGGGACAGGGATCGCGAGCAGTACTTC. The chain links TRBV2 to TRBJ2-7, with 9 positions matching TRBD1. CDR3 length: 13 amino acids. Germline V CDR1 and CDR2: SNHLY, FYNNEI. V shed 5 bases, J shed 6 bases, and the junction held 5 bases outside the gene matches.

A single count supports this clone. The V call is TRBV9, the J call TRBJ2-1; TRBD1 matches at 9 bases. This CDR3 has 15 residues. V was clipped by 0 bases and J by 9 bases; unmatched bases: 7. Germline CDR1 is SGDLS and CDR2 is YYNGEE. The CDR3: CASSVDGGQGSEQFF. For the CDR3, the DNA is TGTGCCAGCAGCGTAGATGGGGGACAGGGAAGTGAGCAGTTCTTC. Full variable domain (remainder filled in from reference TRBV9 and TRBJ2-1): DSGVTQTPKHLITATGQRVTLRCSPRSGDLSVYWYQQSLDQGLQFLIQYYNGEERAKGNILERFSAQQFPDLHSELNLSSLELGDSALYFCASSVDGGQGSEQFFGPGTRLTVL.

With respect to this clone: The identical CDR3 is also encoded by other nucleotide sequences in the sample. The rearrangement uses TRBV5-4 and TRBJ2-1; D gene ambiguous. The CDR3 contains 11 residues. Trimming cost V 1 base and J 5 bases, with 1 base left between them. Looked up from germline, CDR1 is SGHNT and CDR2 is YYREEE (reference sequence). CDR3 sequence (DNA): TGTGCCAGCAGCTTGAACAATGAGCAGTTCTTC. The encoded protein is CASSLNNEQFF.

The CDR3: CASMSLAGVSNEQFF. Here the CDR3 DNA reads TGTGCCAGCATGTCACTAGCGGGAGTATCAAATGAGCAGTTCTTC. This chain joins TRBV7-6 and TRBJ2-1; 11 bases match TRBD2. Germline V gene sequence: CDR1 SGHVS, CDR2 FNYEAQ. V shed 7 bases, J shed 7 bases, and the junction held 9 bases outside the gene matches. CDR3 length: 15 residues.

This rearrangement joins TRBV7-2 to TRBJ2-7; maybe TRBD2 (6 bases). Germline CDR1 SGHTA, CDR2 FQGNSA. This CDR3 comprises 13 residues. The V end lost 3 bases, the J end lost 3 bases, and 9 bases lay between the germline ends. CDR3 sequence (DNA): TGTGCCAGCAGCTTTTCGGGGGACTACGAGCAGTACTTC. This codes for CASSFSGDYEQYF.

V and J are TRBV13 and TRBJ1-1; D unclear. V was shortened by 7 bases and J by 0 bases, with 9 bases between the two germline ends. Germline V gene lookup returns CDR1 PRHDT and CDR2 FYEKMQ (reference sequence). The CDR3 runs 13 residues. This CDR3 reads CASTGDVNTEAFF. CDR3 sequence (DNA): TGTGCCAGCACCGGTGATGTGAACACTGAAGCTTTCTTT.

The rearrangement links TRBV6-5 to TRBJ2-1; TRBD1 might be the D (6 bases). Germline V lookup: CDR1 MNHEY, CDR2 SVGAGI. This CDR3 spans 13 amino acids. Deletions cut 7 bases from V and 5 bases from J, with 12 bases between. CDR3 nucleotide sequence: TGTGCCAGCAACCAAGACAGGAACAATGAGCAGTTCTTC. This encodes CASNQDRNNEQFF.

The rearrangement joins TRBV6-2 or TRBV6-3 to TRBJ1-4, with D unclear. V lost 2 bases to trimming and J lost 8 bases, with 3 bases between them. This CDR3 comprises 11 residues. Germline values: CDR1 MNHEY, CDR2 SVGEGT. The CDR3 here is CASSYDEKLFF. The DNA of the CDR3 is TGTGCCAGCAGTTACGACGAAAAACTGTTTTTT.

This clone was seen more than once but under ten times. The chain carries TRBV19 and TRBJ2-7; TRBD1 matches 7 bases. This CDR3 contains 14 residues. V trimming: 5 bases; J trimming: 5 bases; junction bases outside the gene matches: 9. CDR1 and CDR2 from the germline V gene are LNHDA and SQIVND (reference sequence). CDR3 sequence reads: CASSPGTEPNEQYF. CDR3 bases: TGTGCCAGTAGTCCCGGGACAGAACCGAACGAGCAGTACTTC.

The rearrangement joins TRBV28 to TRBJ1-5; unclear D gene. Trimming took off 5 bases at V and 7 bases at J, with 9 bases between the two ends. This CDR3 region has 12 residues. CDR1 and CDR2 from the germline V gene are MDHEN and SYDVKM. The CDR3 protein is CASSRVHQPQHF. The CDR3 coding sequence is TGTGCCAGCAGTAGGGTTCACCAGCCCCAGCATTTT.

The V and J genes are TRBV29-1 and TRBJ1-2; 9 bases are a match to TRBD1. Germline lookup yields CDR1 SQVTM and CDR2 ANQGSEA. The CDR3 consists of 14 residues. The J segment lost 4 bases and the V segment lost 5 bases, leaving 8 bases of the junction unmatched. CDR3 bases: TGCAGCGTTAAGGGGGCGGGACAGGGCTATGGCTACACCTTC. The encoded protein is CSVKGAGQGYGYTF.

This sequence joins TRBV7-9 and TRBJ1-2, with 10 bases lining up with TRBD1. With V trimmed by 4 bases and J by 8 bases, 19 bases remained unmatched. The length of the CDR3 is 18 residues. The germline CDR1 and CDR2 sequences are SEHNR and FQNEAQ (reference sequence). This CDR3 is CASSSTLSGTGALGGYTF. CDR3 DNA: TGTGCCAGCAGCTCTACCCTATCCGGGACAGGGGCTTTGGGCGGCTACACCTTC.

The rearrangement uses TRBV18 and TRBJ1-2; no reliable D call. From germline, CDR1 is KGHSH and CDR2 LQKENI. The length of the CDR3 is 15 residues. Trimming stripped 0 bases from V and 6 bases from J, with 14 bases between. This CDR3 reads CASSPPDRQSHGYTF. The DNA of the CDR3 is TGTGCCAGCTCACCACCGGATCGGCAGTCCCATGGCTACACCTTC.

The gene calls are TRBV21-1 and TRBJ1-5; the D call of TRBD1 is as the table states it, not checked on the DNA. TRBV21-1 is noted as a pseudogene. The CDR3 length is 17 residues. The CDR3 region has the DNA TGTGCCACCTCCGTCCCCTTTGGCCCTTATAGCAATCAGCCCCAGCATTTT. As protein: CATSVPFGPYSNQPQHF.

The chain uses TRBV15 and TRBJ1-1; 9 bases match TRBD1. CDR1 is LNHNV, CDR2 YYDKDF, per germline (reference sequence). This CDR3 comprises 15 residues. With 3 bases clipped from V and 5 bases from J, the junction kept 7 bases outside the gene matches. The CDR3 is CATSSSRQGGTEAFF. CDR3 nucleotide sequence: TGTGCCACCAGCAGCTCCAGACAGGGGGGAACTGAAGCTTTCTTT.

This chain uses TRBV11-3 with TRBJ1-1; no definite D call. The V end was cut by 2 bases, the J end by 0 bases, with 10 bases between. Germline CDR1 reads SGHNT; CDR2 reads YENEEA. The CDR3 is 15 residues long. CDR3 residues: CASSLKAGLNTEAFF. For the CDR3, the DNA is TGTGCCAGCAGCTTAAAGGCAGGCCTGAACACTGAAGCTTTCTTT.

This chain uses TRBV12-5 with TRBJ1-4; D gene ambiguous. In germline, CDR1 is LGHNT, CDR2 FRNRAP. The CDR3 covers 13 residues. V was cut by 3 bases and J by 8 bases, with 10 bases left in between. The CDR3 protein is CASGFWGSEKLFF. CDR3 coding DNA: TGTGCTAGTGGTTTTTGGGGTTCGGAAAAACTGTTTTTT.

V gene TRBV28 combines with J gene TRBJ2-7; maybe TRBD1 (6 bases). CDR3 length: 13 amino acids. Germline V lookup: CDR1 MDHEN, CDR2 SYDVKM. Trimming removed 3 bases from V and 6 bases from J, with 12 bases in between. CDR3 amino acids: CASSFTGHGEQYF. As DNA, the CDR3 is TGTGCCAGCAGTTTTACAGGGCACGGCGAGCAGTACTTC.

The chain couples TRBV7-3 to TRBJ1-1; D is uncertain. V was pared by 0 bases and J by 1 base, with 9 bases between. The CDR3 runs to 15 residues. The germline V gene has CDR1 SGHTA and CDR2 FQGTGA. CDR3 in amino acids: CASSLTFERNTEAFF. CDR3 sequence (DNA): TGTGCCAGCAGCTTAACGTTCGAAAGGAACACTGAAGCTTTCTTT.

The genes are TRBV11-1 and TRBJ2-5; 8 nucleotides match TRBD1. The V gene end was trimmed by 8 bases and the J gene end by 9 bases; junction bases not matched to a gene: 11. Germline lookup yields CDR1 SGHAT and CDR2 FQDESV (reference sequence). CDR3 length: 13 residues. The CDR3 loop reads CASGAGGRVAQYF. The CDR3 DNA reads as TGTGCCAGCGGGGCAGGGGGCCGTGTGGCCCAGTACTTC. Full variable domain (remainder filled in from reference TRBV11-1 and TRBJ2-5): EAEVAQSPRYKITEKSQAVAFWCDPISGHATLYWYRQILGQGPELLVQFQDESVVDDSQLPKDRFSAERLKGVDSTLKIQPAELGDSAMYLCASGAGGRVAQYFGPGTRLLVL.